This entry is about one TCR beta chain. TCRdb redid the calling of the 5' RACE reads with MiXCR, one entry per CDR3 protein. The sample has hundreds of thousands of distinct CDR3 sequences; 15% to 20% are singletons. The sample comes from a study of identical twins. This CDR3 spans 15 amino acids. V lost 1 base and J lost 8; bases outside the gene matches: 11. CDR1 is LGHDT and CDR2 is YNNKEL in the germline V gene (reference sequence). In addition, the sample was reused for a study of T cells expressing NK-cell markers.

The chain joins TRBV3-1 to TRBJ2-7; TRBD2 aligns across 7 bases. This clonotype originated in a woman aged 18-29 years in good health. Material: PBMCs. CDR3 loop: CASSQVAGLGVKQYF. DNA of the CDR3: TGTGCCAGCAGCCAAGTGGCTGGACTAGGAGTTAAGCAGTACTTC.